The clone carrying this T cell receptor (beta chain) has only one observation. This record belongs to a study of blood T cell repertoires in COVID-19. Background on the study: Sites in the United States, Italy and Spain provided acute and convalescent COVID-19 samples.

The repertoire was sequenced with immunoSEQ multiplex PCR; TCRdb's copy has only in-frame clones and lacks some. This sample yields under 200,000 clones, of which approximately 80% are seen a single time; more than 1.5% belongs to the top ten. CDR1 and CDR2 (germline): MDHEN, SYDVKM. The CDR3 is made up of 15 amino acids. After removal of 7 bases from V and 1 base from J, the junction contained 5 bases not matched to a gene. This chain links TRBV28 with TRBJ2-1; 9 nucleotides line up with TRBD1. This receptor was identified in a human donor in a cohort sampled during active COVID-19. Input material: peripheral blood. This CDR3 is CASTPGTGSYNEQFF. The DNA for the CDR3 is TGTGCCAGCACCCCCGGGACAGGGTCCTACAATGAGCAGTTCTTC.